Below are 4 T cell receptor beta chains sequenced from a single sample in a study of blood T cell repertoires in COVID-19. Sequenced by immunoSEQ multiplex PCR; TCRdb stores in-frame clones only, minus some. Of 50,000 or so clones listed, roughly 88% are singletons. The sample taken for sequencing was peripheral blood. The receptors here all came from a woman aged 55-70 years with acute or convalescent COVID-19.

This chain uses TRBV2 with TRBJ1-2; 10 bases align to TRBD1. Germline lookup yields CDR1 SNHLY and CDR2 FYNNEI. V shed 10 bases and J 2 bases; nucleotides not matched to a gene: 13. This CDR3 region has 16 residues. Written as DNA, the CDR3 is TGTGCCACCCGATTTAGGGACAGGGGACCCAACTATGGCTACACCTTC. The encoded protein is CATRFRDRGPNYGYTF.

This clone has more than one count but fewer than ten. CDR3 coding DNA: TGTGCCAGCAGCCGGGACAGGGGGCGAGGGACTGAAGCTTTCTTT. Translation gives CASSRDRGRGTEAFF. The gene calls are TRBV2 and TRBJ1-1, with 12 bases identical to TRBD1. J lost 5 bases, V lost 6 bases, and 7 bases had no gene match. The CDR3 covers 15 residues. Germline CDR1 SNHLY, CDR2 FYNNEI.

This chain uses TRBV11-1 with TRBJ2-1; 10 positions match TRBD1. Germline V gives CDR1 SGHAT, CDR2 FQDESV (reference sequence). The CDR3 runs to 15 residues. V dropped 5 bases and J dropped 9; count of bases not matched to a gene: 10. Here the CDR3 DNA reads TGTGCCAGCAGCCTACGACAGGGGGCCCGGGCTGAGCAGTTCTTC. It yields the protein CASSLRQGARAEQFF.

The chain has TRBV28 and TRBJ1-1; 7 nucleotides agree with TRBD1. CDR1 MDHEN and CDR2 SYDVKM come from the germline V gene. Trimming took 9 bases from V and 0 from J; bases not matched to a gene: 7. The CDR3 covers 14 residues. Here the CDR3 DNA reads TGTGCCAGTAGGGACAGAAACCTGAACACTGAAGCTTTCTTT. Its protein is CASRDRNLNTEAFF.